This T cell receptor (beta chain) was captured by sequencing in a study of CD4 T cells in relation to SARS-CoV-2 and coronaviruses. Study overall: After less than eleven days of antigen culture, PBMC TCR beta CDR3s were sequenced.

CDR1 KGHDR and CDR2 SFDVKD come from the germline V gene. The CDR3 contains 16 residues. Trimming shortened V by 0 bases and J by 1 base, and 11 bases separated the two germline ends. The protocol was immunoSEQ multiplex PCR, while the TCRdb copy is restricted to in-frame clones and leaves out a portion. Of about 21,000 clones in the sample, about 79% were seen once. Concerning this clone itself: Its specificity is unknown.

Before the COVID-19 pandemic, during about 2011-2019, CD4+ T cells were taken from unexposed donors. The cells were cultured for around ten days before CD4+ T cells were isolated. Unexposed-donor CD4+ T cells were probed with SARS-CoV-2 S/N and four cold-coronavirus spikes, cells permitting. Some 1.9 million PBMCs per well were cultured with about 9.8 IU/ml IL-2. This rearrangement joins TRBV24-1 to TRBJ2-5, with D hard to call. The sequenced sample consisted of CD4+ T cells from PBMCs, cultured in vitro. The receptor's source is a human donor in good health. Here the CDR3 reads CATSDLRFAGQETQYF. Written as DNA, the CDR3 is TGTGCCACCAGTGATTTGCGATTCGCCGGCCAAGAGACCCAGTACTTC.